Listed below are T cell receptor beta chains from one sample, sequenced in a study of identical twins. TCRdb itself ran the 5' RACE reads through MiXCR, one entry per CDR3 protein. The sample yields more than 400,000 distinct CDR3 sequences, 12% to 15% seen once. The sample also formed part of further work on yellow fever vaccine responses in identical twins.

Sequenced: CD4+ T cells sorted from blood. Receptor source: a woman between 18 and 29 years old in good health. CDR3s include the opening cysteine and the closing phenylalanine or tryptophan. Each record gives: D gene, clone size, J gene, V gene, CDR3 DNA, CDR3 protein. A D gene is named only where the DNA matches it firmly. The listing skips clone size in some rows; elsewhere it reads once, few, many or a size class.

D: -; size: many; J: TRBJ1-4; V: TRBV12-3/TRBV12-4; DNA: TGTGCCAGCAGTTTTACAGCAACTAATGAAAAACTGTTTTTT; CDR3: CASSFTATNEKLFF
D: -; size: -; J: TRBJ2-7; V: TRBV7-6; DNA: TGTGCCAGCAGCTTCATACTTGGCGAGCAGTACTTC; CDR3: CASSFILGEQYF
D: -; size: -; J: TRBJ2-5; V: TRBV20-1; DNA: TGCAGTGCTAGAGATCCCGAGGACTACCAAGAGACCCAGTACTTC; CDR3: CSARDPEDYQETQYF
D: -; size: -; J: TRBJ1-1; V: TRBV7-2; DNA: TGTGCCAGCAGCCCAAATCAGGGACGAAGCGCTGAAGCTTTCTTT; CDR3: CASSPNQGRSAEAFF
D: -; size: -; J: TRBJ2-5; V: TRBV18; DNA: TGTGCCAGCTCACCACCGGCGAGGGGACAAGAGACCCAGTACTTC; CDR3: CASSPPARGQETQYF
D: -; size: -; J: TRBJ2-4; V: TRBV12-3/TRBV12-4; DNA: TGTGCCAGCAGTTCCCCGCGGTGGTCAGAGGAGGGGGGAAACATTCAGTACTTC; CDR3: CASSSPRWSEEGGNIQYF
D: -; size: -; J: TRBJ1-2; V: TRBV9; DNA: TGTGCCAGCAGCGGTATAGTAAATTATGGCTACACCTTC; CDR3: CASSGIVNYGYTF
D: TRBD1; size: -; J: TRBJ2-1; V: TRBV6-5; DNA: TGTGCCAGCAGTCGACAGGGCGAGCAGTTCTTC; CDR3: CASSRQGEQFF
D: TRBD2; size: few; J: TRBJ2-3; V: TRBV20-1; DNA: TGCAGTGCTAGAGGTTCCCTAACTAGCGGGGCTGATACGCAGTATTTT; CDR3: CSARGSLTSGADTQYF
D: TRBD2; size: -; J: TRBJ2-3; V: TRBV20-1; DNA: TGCAGTGCTAGAGGGGTCGGACTAGAGAGCACAGATACGCAGTATTTT; CDR3: CSARGVGLESTDTQYF
D: -; size: many; J: TRBJ1-3; V: TRBV29-1; DNA: TGCAGCGTTGAGGCAGACTCTGGAAACACCATATATTTT; CDR3: CSVEADSGNTIYF
D: -; size: -; J: TRBJ2-1; V: TRBV7-2; DNA: TGTGCCAGCAGCTTAGTTCTGGGTATCTCCTACAATGAGCAGTTCTTC; CDR3: CASSLVLGISYNEQFF
D: -; size: few; J: TRBJ2-5; V: TRBV12-3/TRBV12-4; DNA: TGTGCCAGCAGTTTACCCCGGGGGTCGGTCAGCCAAGAGACCCAGTACTTC; CDR3: CASSLPRGSVSQETQYF
D: -; size: few; J: TRBJ1-4; V: TRBV20-1; DNA: TGCAGTGCTAGGGTAGGGGGTAATGAAAAACTGTTTTTT; CDR3: CSARVGGNEKLFF
D: TRBD2; size: -; J: TRBJ2-3; V: TRBV7-3; DNA: TGTGCCAGCAGCTTATGGCGACTAGCGACTAGCACAGATACGCAGTATTTT; CDR3: CASSLWRLATSTDTQYF
D: -; size: many; J: TRBJ1-5; V: TRBV20-1; DNA: TGCAGTGCTACCCGAGGGGGGCATAAGCAGCCCCAGCATTTT; CDR3: CSATRGGHKQPQHF
D: -; size: -; J: TRBJ2-1; V: TRBV11-3; DNA: TGTGCCAGCTCCCAGGGTAAGAGCTCCTACAATGAGCAGTTCTTC; CDR3: CASSQGKSSYNEQFF
D: TRBD2; size: -; J: TRBJ2-7; V: TRBV5-1; DNA: TGCGCCAGCAGCTTGATTGCGGGGGTCGAGCAGTACTTC; CDR3: CASSLIAGVEQYF
D: TRBD2; size: -; J: TRBJ2-3; V: TRBV5-1; DNA: TGCGCCAGCAGCTGGGCTAGCGGGAGTGGGGATACGCAGTATTTT; CDR3: CASSWASGSGDTQYF
D: -; size: few; J: TRBJ2-3; V: TRBV5-6; DNA: TGTGCCAGCAGCTTGGTGGCTCGACAGATGATTTTTGGGAATACGCAGTATTTT; CDR3: CASSLVARQMIFGNTQYF
D: -; size: many; J: TRBJ2-1; V: TRBV6-5; DNA: TGTGCCAGCAGTTACCCCCTGGGTGAGCAGTTCTTC; CDR3: CASSYPLGEQFF
D: -; size: -; J: TRBJ2-1; V: TRBV7-8; DNA: TGTGCCAGCTCTCCTGGAACTACACAAAGGCTAGTCTTC; CDR3: CASSPGTTQRLVF
D: -; size: -; J: TRBJ2-3; V: TRBV29-1; DNA: TGCAGCGTTCAGGTGGGAGATACGCAGTATTTT; CDR3: CSVQVGDTQYF
D: TRBD2; size: -; J: TRBJ2-1; V: TRBV11-2; DNA: TGTGCCAGCAACCTGATAGCGGGGGCCCCATACAATGAGCAGTTCTTC; CDR3: CASNLIAGAPYNEQFF
D: TRBD2; size: few; J: TRBJ2-5; V: TRBV11-2; DNA: TGTGCCAGCAGCTTAGTGGGAAGCGGGGGGGCTTCTTCGGAGACCCAGTACTTC; CDR3: CASSLVGSGGASSETQYF
D: TRBD1; size: few; J: TRBJ2-1; V: TRBV3-1; DNA: TGTGCCAGCAGCGAAACAGGGGTTATGCCCTACAATGAGCAGTTCTTC; CDR3: CASSETGVMPYNEQFF
D: TRBD2; size: many; J: TRBJ2-2; V: TRBV5-1; DNA: TGCGCCAGCAGCTTGGTTTCCGGACTAGCAGCGAACACCGGGGAGCTGTTTTTT; CDR3: CASSLVSGLAANTGELFF
D: -; size: many; J: TRBJ2-5; V: TRBV3-1; DNA: TGTGCCAGCAGCCAACGGACAGACACTCCGGAGACCCAGTACTTC; CDR3: CASSQRTDTPETQYF
D: TRBD2; size: -; J: TRBJ2-7; V: TRBV5-1; DNA: TGCGCCAGCAGCTTGGAGGCGGGAGGGTTCGACGAGCAGTACTTC; CDR3: CASSLEAGGFDEQYF
D: -; size: few; J: TRBJ2-3; V: TRBV7-8; DNA: TGTGCCAGCAGCTTACTTCTAGCCCTCGCTGATACGCAGTATTTT; CDR3: CASSLLLALADTQYF
D: TRBD2; size: -; J: TRBJ2-7; V: TRBV5-5; DNA: TGTGCCAGCAGCTCCGTTTGGGTTAGCGGGAGCTACGAGCAGTACTTC; CDR3: CASSSVWVSGSYEQYF
D: -; size: few; J: TRBJ2-7; V: TRBV7-9; DNA: TGTGCCAGCAGCTTAGAGAGCAGGGGTTACGAGCAGTACTTC; CDR3: CASSLESRGYEQYF
D: TRBD1; size: -; J: TRBJ2-5; V: TRBV12-3/TRBV12-4; DNA: TGTGCCAGCAGAGGACAGGGGCGCGGGAGAGAGACCCAGTACTTC; CDR3: CASRGQGRGRETQYF
D: -; size: -; J: TRBJ2-5; V: TRBV3-1; DNA: TGTGCCAGCAGCCAAGGTAGGACGGAGGAGACCCAGTACTTC; CDR3: CASSQGRTEETQYF
D: -; size: -; J: TRBJ2-3; V: TRBV29-1; DNA: TGCAGCGTTGAAGAAGAGACAGATACGCAGTATTTT; CDR3: CSVEEETDTQYF
D: -; size: -; J: TRBJ1-1; V: TRBV7-9; DNA: TGTGCCAGCAGTCCGCCGGGGGTCGGCACTGAAGCTTTCTTT; CDR3: CASSPPGVGTEAFF
D: -; size: -; J: TRBJ2-1; V: TRBV14; DNA: TGTGCCAGCAGCCAAGAGCTAGTTCTGGCTCATGAGCAGTTCTTC; CDR3: CASSQELVLAHEQFF
D: -; size: few; J: TRBJ2-1; V: TRBV5-1; DNA: TGCGCCAGCAGCCGCACCGGGACTCATGCTTCTAATGAGCAGTTCTTC; CDR3: CASSRTGTHASNEQFF
D: TRBD2; size: -; J: TRBJ2-7; V: TRBV2; DNA: TGTGCCAGCAGTGTAGAGTCTAGCGGGAGCTACGAGCAGTACTTC; CDR3: CASSVESSGSYEQYF
D: TRBD2; size: -; J: TRBJ2-2; V: TRBV20-1; DNA: TGCAGTGCTAGAGATCTGCTAGCGGACCCCGGGGAGCTGTTTTTT; CDR3: CSARDLLADPGELFF
D: TRBD2; size: many; J: TRBJ2-1; V: TRBV5-1; DNA: TGCGCCAGCAGCTTGGGAAAACTAGCGGGAGATATCGATGAGCAGTTCTTC; CDR3: CASSLGKLAGDIDEQFF
D: -; size: -; J: TRBJ1-1; V: TRBV6-5; DNA: TGTGCCAGCAAGGGGGGCTACACTGAAGCTTTCTTT; CDR3: CASKGGYTEAFF
D: TRBD2; size: -; J: TRBJ2-3; V: TRBV5-1; DNA: TGCGCCAGCAGCTTCAGAGCGGGAGGGCCTCCTGGCACAGATACGCAGTATTTT; CDR3: CASSFRAGGPPGTDTQYF
D: -; size: -; J: TRBJ2-2; V: TRBV6-1; DNA: TGTGCCAGCAGGCCGGGGGACAAGAACACCGGGGAGCTGTTTTTT; CDR3: CASRPGDKNTGELFF
D: -; size: -; J: TRBJ2-7; V: TRBV20-1; DNA: TGCAGTGCTAGAGATTACTTGTCCTACGAGCAGTACTTC; CDR3: CSARDYLSYEQYF
D: -; size: -; J: TRBJ2-1; V: TRBV9; DNA: TGTGCCAGCAGCGGAAGAAATGAGCAGTTCTTC; CDR3: CASSGRNEQFF
D: -; size: few; J: TRBJ1-1; V: TRBV5-1; DNA: TGCGCCAGCGCCGATGGAGGGACCAACACTGAAGCTTTCTTT; CDR3: CASADGGTNTEAFF
D: -; size: few; J: TRBJ1-5; V: TRBV28; DNA: TGTGCCAGCAGTGTGGTACTGGGCAGTCAGCCCCAGCATTTT; CDR3: CASSVVLGSQPQHF
D: TRBD1; size: -; J: TRBJ1-2; V: TRBV12-3/TRBV12-4; DNA: TGTGCCAGCAGTTTCTCGGGGACAGGGGTTCCGGATGGCTACACCTTC; CDR3: CASSFSGTGVPDGYTF
D: TRBD1; size: few; J: TRBJ2-3; V: TRBV15; DNA: TGTGCCACCAGCCCGGGACAGGGCTTCGCTACCCGCACAGATACGCAGTATTTT; CDR3: CATSPGQGFATRTDTQYF
D: TRBD2; size: -; J: TRBJ2-5; V: TRBV20-1; DNA: TGCAGTGCTAGGGGACTAGCGGGAGGCTTGGAAGAGACCCAGTACTTC; CDR3: CSARGLAGGLEETQYF
D: TRBD1; size: few; J: TRBJ2-7; V: TRBV19; DNA: TGTGCCAGTAGTATAACAGGGGGTAAGAACGAGCAGTACTTC; CDR3: CASSITGGKNEQYF
D: -; size: -; J: TRBJ2-7; V: TRBV2; DNA: TGTGCCAGCAGGCCACTAGCCTACGAGCAGTACTTC; CDR3: CASRPLAYEQYF
D: TRBD1; size: few; J: TRBJ1-2; V: TRBV12-3/TRBV12-4; DNA: TGTGCCAGCAGTTCGGGACAGAGATCCTATGGCTACACCTTC; CDR3: CASSSGQRSYGYTF
D: TRBD2; size: few; J: TRBJ2-7; V: TRBV7-9; DNA: TGTGCCAGCAGCACCGGGACTAGAGGCTCCTACGAGCAGTACTTC; CDR3: CASSTGTRGSYEQYF
D: TRBD1; size: -; J: TRBJ2-5; V: TRBV3-1; DNA: TGTGCCAGCAGCCAAGGGAGGACAGGGCAAGAGACCCAGTACTTC; CDR3: CASSQGRTGQETQYF
D: TRBD2; size: -; J: TRBJ2-7; V: TRBV20-1; DNA: TGCAGTGCTAGAGATTTCGGCGGGAGCTCCTACGAGCAGTACTTC; CDR3: CSARDFGGSSYEQYF
D: -; size: few; J: TRBJ2-7; V: TRBV7-9; DNA: TGTGCCAGCAGCAAAACCGGGACGGAAAGCCACTCCTACGAGCAGTACTTC; CDR3: CASSKTGTESHSYEQYF
D: -; size: many; J: TRBJ1-1; V: TRBV5-1; DNA: TGCGCCAGCAGCAGAACAGACGGCACTGAAGCTTTCTTT; CDR3: CASSRTDGTEAFF